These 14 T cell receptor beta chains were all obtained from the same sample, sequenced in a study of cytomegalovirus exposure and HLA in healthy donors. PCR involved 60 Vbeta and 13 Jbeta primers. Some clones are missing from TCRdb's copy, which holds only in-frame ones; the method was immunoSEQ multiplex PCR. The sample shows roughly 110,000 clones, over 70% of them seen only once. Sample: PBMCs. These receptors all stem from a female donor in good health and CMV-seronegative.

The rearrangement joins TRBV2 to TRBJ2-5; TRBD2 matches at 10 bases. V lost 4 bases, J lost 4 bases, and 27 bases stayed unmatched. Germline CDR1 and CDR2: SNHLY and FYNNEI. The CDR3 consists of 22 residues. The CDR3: CASSADTPGLAITGAQGETQYF. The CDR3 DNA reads TGTGCCAGCAGTGCAGATACACCGGGACTAGCGATCACGGGCGCTCAGGGAGAGACCCAGTACTTC. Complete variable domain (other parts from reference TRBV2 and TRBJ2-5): EPEVTQTPSHQVTQMGQEVILRCVPISNHLYFYWYRQILGQKVEFLVSFYNNEISEKSEIFDDQFSVERPDGSNFTLKIRSTKLEDSAMYFCASSADTPGLAITGAQGETQYFGPGTRLLVL.

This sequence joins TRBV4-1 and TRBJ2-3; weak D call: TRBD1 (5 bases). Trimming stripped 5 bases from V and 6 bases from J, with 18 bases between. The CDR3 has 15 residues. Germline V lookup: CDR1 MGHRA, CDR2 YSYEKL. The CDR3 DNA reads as TGCGCCAGCAGCTCGGAAGGGGTTGGAATGGATACGCAGTATTTT. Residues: CASSSEGVGMDTQYF.

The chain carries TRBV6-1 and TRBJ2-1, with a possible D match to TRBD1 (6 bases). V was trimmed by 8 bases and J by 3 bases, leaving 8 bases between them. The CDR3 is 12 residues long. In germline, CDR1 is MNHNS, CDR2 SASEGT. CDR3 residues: CASGQNYNEQFF. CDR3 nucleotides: TGTGCCAGCGGACAGAACTACAATGAGCAGTTCTTC.

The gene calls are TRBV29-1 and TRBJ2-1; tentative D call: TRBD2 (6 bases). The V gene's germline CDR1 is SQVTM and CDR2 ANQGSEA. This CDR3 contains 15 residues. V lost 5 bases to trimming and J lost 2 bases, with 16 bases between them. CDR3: CSVSRRGGPYNEQFF. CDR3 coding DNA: TGCAGCGTTAGCCGAAGGGGAGGTCCCTACAATGAGCAGTTCTTC.

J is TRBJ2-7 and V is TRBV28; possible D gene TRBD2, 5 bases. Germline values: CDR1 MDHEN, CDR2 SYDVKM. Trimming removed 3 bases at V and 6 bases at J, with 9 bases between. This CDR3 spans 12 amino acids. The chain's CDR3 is CASSFGESEQYF. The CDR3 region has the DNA TGTGCCAGCAGTTTCGGGGAATCCGAGCAGTACTTC.

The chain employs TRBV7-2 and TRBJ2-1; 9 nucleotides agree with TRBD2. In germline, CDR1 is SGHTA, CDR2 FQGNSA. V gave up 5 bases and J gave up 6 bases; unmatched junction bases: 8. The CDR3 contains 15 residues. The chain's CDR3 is CASSRSGSWSNEQFF. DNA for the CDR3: TGTGCCAGCAGCCGTAGCGGGAGTTGGAGCAATGAGCAGTTCTTC.

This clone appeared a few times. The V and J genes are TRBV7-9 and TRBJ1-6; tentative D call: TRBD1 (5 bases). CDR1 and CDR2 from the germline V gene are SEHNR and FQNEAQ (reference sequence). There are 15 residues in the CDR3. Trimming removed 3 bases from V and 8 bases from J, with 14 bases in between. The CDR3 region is CASSLVRGPDSPLHF. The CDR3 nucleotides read TGTGCCAGCAGCTTGGTTAGGGGTCCGGATTCACCCCTCCACTTT.

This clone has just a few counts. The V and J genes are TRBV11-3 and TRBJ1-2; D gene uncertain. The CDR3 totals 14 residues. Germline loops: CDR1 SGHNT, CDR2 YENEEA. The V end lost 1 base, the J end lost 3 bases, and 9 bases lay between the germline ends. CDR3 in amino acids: CASSLVEGDYGYTF. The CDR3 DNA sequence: TGTGCCAGCAGCTTAGTAGAAGGAGACTATGGCTACACCTTC. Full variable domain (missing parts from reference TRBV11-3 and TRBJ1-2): EAGVVQSPRYKIIEKKQPVAFWCNPISGHNTLYWYLQNLGQGPELLIRYENEEAVDDSQLPKDRFSAERLKGVDSTLKIQPAELGDSAVYLCASSLVEGDYGYTFGSGTRLTVV.

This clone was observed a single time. The CDR3 here is CASSPIAGLLYNEQFF. Written as DNA, the CDR3 is TGTGCCAGCAGTCCTATAGCGGGTCTCCTATACAATGAGCAGTTCTTC. V is TRBV28 and J is TRBJ2-1; 7 bases align to TRBD2. The germline gives CDR1 MDHEN, CDR2 SYDVKM. Losses at the gene ends were 5 bases for V and 4 bases for J; bases not matched to a gene: 11. The CDR3 loop spans 16 amino acids.

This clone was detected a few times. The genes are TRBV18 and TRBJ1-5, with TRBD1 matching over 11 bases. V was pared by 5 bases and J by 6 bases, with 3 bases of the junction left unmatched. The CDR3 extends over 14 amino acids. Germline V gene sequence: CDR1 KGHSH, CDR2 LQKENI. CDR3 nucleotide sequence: TGTGCCAGCTCAAGGACAGGGGGCTCTCAGCCCCAGCATTTT. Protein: CASSRTGGSQPQHF.

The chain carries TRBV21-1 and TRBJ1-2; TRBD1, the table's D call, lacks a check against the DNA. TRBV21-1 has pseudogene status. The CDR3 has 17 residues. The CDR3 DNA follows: TGTGCCAGCAGCAAAGTTCGGGCAGGGGGCGCGAACTATGGCTACACCTTC. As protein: CASSKVRAGGANYGYTF.

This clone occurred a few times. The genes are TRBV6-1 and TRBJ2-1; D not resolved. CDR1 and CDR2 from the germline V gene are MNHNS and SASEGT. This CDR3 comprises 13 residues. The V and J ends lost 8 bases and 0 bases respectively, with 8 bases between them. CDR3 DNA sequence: TGTGCCAGCGCGGTGGCCTCCTACAATGAGCAGTTCTTC. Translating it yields CASAVASYNEQFF.

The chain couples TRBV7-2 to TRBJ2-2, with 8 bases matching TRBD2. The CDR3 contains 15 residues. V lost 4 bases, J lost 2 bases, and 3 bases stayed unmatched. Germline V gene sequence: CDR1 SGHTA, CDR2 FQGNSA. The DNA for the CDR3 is TGTGCCAGCAGCTACACTAGCGGCAACACCGGGGAGCTGTTTTTT. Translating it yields CASSYTSGNTGELFF.

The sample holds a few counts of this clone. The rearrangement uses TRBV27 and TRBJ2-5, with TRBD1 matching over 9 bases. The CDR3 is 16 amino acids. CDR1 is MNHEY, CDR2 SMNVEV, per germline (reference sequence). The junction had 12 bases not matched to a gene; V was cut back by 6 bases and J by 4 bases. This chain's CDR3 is CASSSGQGRLGETQYF. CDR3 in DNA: TGTGCCAGCAGCTCGGGACAGGGTCGACTAGGAGAGACCCAGTACTTC.